This T cell receptor (beta chain) was retrieved from a study of T cells in Graves' hyperthyroidism and ophthalmopathy. It was RNA transcripts that yielded the amplified TCR beta CDR3 regions. Primed by the HTBI set, a first-round RT-PCR was run on the TCR CDR3. TCRdb ran MiXCR on the multiplex PCR reads and lists one entry per CDR3 protein. The table has a few hundred thousand distinct CDR3 sequences, approximately 14% seen once. Graves' hyperthyroidism was deemed stable absent ophthalmopathy progression within 18 months. Of note for this clonotype: A much larger clone differs by one base, so this may be a read error.

CDR1 and CDR2 (germline): SGHRS, YFSETQ. The germline V and J ends were trimmed by 3 bases and 9 bases, with 28 bases remaining between them. This CDR3 region has 17 residues. The chain joins TRBV5-1 to TRBJ2-7; D possibly corresponds to TRBD2 (6 bases). The clonotype originates from a woman under 40 with Graves' hyperthyroidism. The sample was blood. The CDR3 coding sequence is TGCGCCAGCAGCTCGTACCCGGGACTGGCGCTCCACCACGGGCAGTACTTC. It encodes CASSSYPGLALHHGQYF.